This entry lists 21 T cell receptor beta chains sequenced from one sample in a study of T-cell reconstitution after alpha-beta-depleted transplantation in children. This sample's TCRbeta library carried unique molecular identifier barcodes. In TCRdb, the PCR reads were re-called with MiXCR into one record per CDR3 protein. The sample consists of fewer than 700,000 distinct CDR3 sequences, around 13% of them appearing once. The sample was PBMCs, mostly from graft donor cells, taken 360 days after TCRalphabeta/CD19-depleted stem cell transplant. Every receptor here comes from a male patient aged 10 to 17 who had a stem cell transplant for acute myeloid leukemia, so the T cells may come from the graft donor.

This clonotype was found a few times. The CDR3 bases are TGTGCCACCAGCAGAGCTGGGCCCCAAGAGACCCAGTACTTC. This translates into CATSRAGPQETQYF. V and J are TRBV15 and TRBJ2-5; no reliable D call. CDR1 is LNHNV and CDR2 is YYDKDF in the germline V gene (reference sequence). Between the trimmed V and J ends, which lost 1 base and 1 base, there was a span of 7 bases. The CDR3 covers 14 residues.

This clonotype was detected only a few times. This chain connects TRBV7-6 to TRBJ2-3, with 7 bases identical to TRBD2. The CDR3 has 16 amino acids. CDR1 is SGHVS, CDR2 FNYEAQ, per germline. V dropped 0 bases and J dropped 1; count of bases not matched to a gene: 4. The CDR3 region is CASSLARELGTDTQYF. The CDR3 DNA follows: TGTGCCAGCAGCTTAGCGCGGGAGTTGGGCACAGATACGCAGTATTTT. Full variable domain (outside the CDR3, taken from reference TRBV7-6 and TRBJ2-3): GAGVSQSPRYKVTKRGQDVALRCDPISGHVSLYWYRQALGQGPEFLTYFNYEAQQDKSGLPNDRFSAERPEGSISTLTIQRTEQRDSAMYRCASSLARELGTDTQYFGPGTRLTVL.

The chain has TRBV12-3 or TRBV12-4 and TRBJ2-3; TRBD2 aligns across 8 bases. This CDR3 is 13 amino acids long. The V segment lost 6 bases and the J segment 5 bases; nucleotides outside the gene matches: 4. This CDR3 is CASSGGAEDTQYF. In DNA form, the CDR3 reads TGTGCCAGCAGCGGGGGGGCCGAAGATACGCAGTATTTT.

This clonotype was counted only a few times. The CDR3 region has the DNA TGTGCCATCAGTGAGCCCAACCTAGCGGGAGGGCCCTACGAGCAGTACTTC. Translation gives CAISEPNLAGGPYEQYF. This chain joins TRBV10-3 and TRBJ2-7; 12 bases map to TRBD2. This CDR3 is 17 amino acids long. Germline CDR1 ENHRY, CDR2 SYGVKD. J was trimmed by 2 bases and V by 2 bases; bases with no gene match: 7.

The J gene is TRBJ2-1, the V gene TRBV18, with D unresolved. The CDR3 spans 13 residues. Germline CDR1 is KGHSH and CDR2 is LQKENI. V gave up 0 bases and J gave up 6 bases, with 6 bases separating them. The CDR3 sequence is CASSPPLVNEQFF. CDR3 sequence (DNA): TGTGCCAGCTCACCACCGTTGGTCAATGAGCAGTTCTTC.

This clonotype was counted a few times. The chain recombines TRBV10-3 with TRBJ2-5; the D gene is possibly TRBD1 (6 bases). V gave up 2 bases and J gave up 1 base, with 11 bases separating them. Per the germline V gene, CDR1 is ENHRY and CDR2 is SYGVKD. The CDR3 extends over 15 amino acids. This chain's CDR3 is CAISEITGSQETQYF. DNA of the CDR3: TGTGCCATCAGTGAGATTACAGGGAGCCAAGAGACCCAGTACTTC.

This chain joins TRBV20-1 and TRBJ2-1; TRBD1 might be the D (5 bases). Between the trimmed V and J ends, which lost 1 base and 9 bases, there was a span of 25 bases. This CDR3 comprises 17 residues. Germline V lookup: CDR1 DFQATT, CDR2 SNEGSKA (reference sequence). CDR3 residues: CSARVPRLGRRVPEQFF. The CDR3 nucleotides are TGCAGTGCTAGAGTTCCCCGTCTGGGCCGCAGGGTCCCTGAGCAGTTCTTC.

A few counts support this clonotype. For the CDR3, the DNA is TGTGCCTGGAGCCCTCTAGCCACTCAGTCTGGCTACACCTTC. As protein: CAWSPLATQSGYTF. This chain uses TRBV30 with TRBJ1-2, with no clear D. V gave up 3 bases and J gave up 7 bases, with 18 bases separating them. This CDR3 region has 14 residues. Looked up from germline, CDR1 is GTSNPN and CDR2 is SVGIG (reference sequence). Drawing the rest from reference TRBV30 and TRBJ1-2, the complete variable domain is SQTIHQWPATLVQPVGSPLSLECTVEGTSNPNLYWYRQAAGRGLQLLFYSVGIGQISSEVPQNLSASRPQDRQFILSSKKLLLSDSGFYLCAWSPLATQSGYTFGSGTRLTVV.

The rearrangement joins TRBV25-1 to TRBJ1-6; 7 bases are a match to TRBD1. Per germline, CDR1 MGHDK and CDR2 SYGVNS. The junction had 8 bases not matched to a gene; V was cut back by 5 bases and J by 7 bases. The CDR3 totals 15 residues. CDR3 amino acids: CASSTPTGRNSPLHF. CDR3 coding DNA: TGTGCCAGCAGTACCCCGACAGGGCGGAATTCACCCCTCCACTTT. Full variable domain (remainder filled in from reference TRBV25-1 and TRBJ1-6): EADIYQTPRYLVIGTGKKITLECSQTMGHDKMYWYQQDPGMELHLIHYSYGVNSTEKGDLSSESTVSRIRTEHFPLTLESARPSHTSQYLCASSTPTGRNSPLHFGNGTRLTVT.

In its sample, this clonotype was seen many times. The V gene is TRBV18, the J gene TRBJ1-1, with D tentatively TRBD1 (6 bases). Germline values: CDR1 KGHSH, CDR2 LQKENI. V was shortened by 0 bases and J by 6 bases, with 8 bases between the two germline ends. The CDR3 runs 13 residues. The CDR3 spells CASSPPGAPEAFF. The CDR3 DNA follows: TGTGCCAGCTCACCACCGGGGGCCCCTGAAGCTTTCTTT.

CDR3: CAISESPDRDFALSYEQYF. In DNA form, the CDR3 reads TGTGCCATCAGTGAGTCTCCGGACAGGGATTTTGCGCTTAGCTACGAGCAGTACTTC. The rearrangement joins TRBV10-3 to TRBJ2-7; 8 bases map to TRBD1. Germline values: CDR1 ENHRY, CDR2 SYGVKD. V was clipped by 0 bases and J by 3 bases; unmatched bases: 16. The CDR3 runs to 19 residues.

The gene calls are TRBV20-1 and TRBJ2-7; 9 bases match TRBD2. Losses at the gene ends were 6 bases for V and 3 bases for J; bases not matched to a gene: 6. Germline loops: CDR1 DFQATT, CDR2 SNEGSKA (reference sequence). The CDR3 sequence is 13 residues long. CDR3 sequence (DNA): TGCAGTGCCAGGGCGGGAGGGAACTACGAGCAGTACTTC. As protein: CSARAGGNYEQYF.

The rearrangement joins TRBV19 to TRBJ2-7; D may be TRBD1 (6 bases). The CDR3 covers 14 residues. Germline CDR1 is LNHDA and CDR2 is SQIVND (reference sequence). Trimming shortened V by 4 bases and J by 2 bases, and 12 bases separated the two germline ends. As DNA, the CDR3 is TGTGCCAGTAGTAACGACAGGAGAACCTACGAGCAGTACTTC. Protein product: CASSNDRRTYEQYF.

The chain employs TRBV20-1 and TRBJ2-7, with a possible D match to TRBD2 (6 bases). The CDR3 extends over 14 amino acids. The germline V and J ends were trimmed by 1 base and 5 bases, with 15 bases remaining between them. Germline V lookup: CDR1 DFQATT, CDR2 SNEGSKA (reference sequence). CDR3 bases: TGCAGTGCTAGAGTGTGGCGGGAAGAGGACGAGCAGTACTTC. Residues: CSARVWREEDEQYF.

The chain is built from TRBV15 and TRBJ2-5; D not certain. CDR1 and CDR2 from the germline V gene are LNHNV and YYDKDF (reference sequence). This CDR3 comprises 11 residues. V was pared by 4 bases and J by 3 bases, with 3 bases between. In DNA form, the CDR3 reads TGTGCCACCAGCAAAAAAGAGACCCAGTACTTC. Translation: CATSKKETQYF.

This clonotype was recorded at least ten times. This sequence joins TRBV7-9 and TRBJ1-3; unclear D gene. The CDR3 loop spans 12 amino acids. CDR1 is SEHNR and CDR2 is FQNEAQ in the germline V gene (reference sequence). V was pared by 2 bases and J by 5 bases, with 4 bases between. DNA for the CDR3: TGTGCCAGCAGCTTATCCCGAAACACCATATATTTT. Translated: CASSLSRNTIYF. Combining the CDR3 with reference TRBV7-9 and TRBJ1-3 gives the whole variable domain DTGVSQNPRHKITKRGQNVTFRCDPISEHNRLYWYRQTLGQGPEFLTYFQNEAQLEKSRLLSDRFSAERPKGSFSTLEIQRTEQGDSAMYLCASSLSRNTIYFGEGSWLTVV.

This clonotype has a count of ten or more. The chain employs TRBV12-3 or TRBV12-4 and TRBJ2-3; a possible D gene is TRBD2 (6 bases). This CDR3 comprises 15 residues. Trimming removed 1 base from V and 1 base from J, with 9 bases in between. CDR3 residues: CASSLVWGGTDTQYF. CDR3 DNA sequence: TGTGCCAGCAGTTTAGTTTGGGGGGGCACAGATACGCAGTATTTT.

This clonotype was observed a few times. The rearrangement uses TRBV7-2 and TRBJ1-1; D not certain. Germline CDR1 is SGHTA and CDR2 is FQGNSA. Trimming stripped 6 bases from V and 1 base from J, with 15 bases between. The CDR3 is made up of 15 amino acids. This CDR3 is CASRRILPENTEAFF. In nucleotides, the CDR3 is TGTGCCAGCAGACGAATTCTACCAGAGAACACTGAAGCTTTCTTT.

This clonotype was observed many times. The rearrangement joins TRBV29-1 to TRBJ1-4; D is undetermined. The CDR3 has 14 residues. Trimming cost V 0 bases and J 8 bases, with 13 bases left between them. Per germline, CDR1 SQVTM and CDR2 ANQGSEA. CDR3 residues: CSVEDGPAGEKLFF. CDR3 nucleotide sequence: TGCAGCGTTGAAGATGGGCCAGCGGGGGAAAAACTGTTTTTT.

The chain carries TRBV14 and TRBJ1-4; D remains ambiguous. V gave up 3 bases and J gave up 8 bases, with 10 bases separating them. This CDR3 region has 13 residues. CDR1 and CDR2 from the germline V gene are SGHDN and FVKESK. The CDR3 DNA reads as TGTGCCAGCAGCCACGGATTCGGCGAAAAACTGTTTTTT. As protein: CASSHGFGEKLFF.

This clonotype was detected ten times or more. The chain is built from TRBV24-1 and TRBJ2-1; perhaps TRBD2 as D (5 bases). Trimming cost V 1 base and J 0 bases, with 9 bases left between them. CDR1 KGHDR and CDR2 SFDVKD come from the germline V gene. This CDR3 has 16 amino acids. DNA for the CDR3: TGTGCCACCAGTGATTTACCGAGCGGCTCCTACAATGAGCAGTTCTTC. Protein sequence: CATSDLPSGSYNEQFF.